One sample yielded the 30 T cell receptor beta chains listed below, sequenced in a study of shared clonotypes between healthy human individuals (TCRdb year 2020). The method was the immunoSEQ multiplex PCR assay. TCRdb carries this immuneACCESS record with in-frame sequences only. Its versions omit some clonotypes, under half of them owing to an unresolved V gene in the studies checked, with the rest unexplained. Here the sample has 1.6 million or so clones; approximately 97% occur a single time. The ten largest account for 0.95% to 1.5% of the sample. Sequences were obtained from naive CD4+ T cells sorted from blood. The cell subset or site label on this specimen signifies: CD45RA+ positively selected. The receptor set was obtained from a man in his thirties or forties in good health.

The chain recombines TRBV7-2 with TRBJ2-3; TRBD2 aligns across 9 bases. This CDR3 is 16 amino acids long. J was trimmed by 2 bases and V by 4 bases; bases with no gene match: 7. The germline gives CDR1 SGHTA, CDR2 FQGNSA. The CDR3 is CASSYVAGANTDTQYF. The CDR3 DNA reads TGTGCCAGCAGCTACGTAGCGGGAGCGAACACAGATACGCAGTATTTT.

The table lists this clone with a count of one. The chain couples TRBV7-3 to TRBJ2-7; TRBD2 matches 7 bases. The germline CDR1 and CDR2 sequences are SGHTA and FQGTGA. The ends lost 0 bases at V and 7 bases at J; junction bases unmatched: 6. CDR3 length: 14 amino acids. The CDR3 is CASSLTAGVGEQYF. DNA of the CDR3: TGTGCCAGCAGCTTAACGGCGGGAGTGGGTGAGCAGTACTTC.

V is TRBV28 and J is TRBJ2-7; no firm D call. Germline CDR1 and CDR2: MDHEN and SYDVKM. The CDR3 loop spans 12 amino acids. V was trimmed by 5 bases and J by 6 bases, leaving 11 bases between them. Here the CDR3 DNA reads TGTGCCAGCAGTCCTCGGTGGCTCGAGCAGTACTTC. It codes for CASSPRWLEQYF.

The chain carries TRBV11-2 and TRBJ2-1, with 10 bases that match TRBD2. The V gene end was trimmed by 6 bases and the J gene end by 4 bases; junction bases not matched to a gene: 6. The germline V gene has CDR1 SGHAT and CDR2 FQNNGV. This CDR3 has 15 residues. The CDR3: CASRPTSGIYNEQFF. CDR3 in DNA: TGTGCCAGCAGACCAACTAGCGGGATTTACAATGAGCAGTTCTTC. Filled out from reference TRBV11-2 and TRBJ2-1, the complete variable domain reads EAGVAQSPRYKIIEKRQSVAFWCNPISGHATLYWYQQILGQGPKLLIQFQNNGVVDDSQLPKDRFSAERLKGVDSTLKIQPAKLEDSAVYLCASRPTSGIYNEQFFGPGTRLTVL.

The chain has TRBV7-9 and TRBJ2-7; TRBD2 agrees at 7 bases. CDR1 and CDR2 (germline): SEHNR, FQNEAQ (reference sequence). Losses at the gene ends were 2 bases for V and 3 bases for J; bases not matched to a gene: 10. The length of the CDR3 is 16 residues. In nucleotides, the CDR3 is TGTGCCAGCAGCTTAATGGTGGGGAGGGCTGGCTACGAGCAGTACTTC. It specifies CASSLMVGRAGYEQYF.

This chain connects TRBV5-4 to TRBJ1-1, with D uncertain. The V gene's germline CDR1 is SGHNT and CDR2 YYREEE (reference sequence). Trimming stripped 1 base from V and 1 base from J, with 5 bases between. The CDR3 covers 13 residues. The CDR3 coding sequence is TGTGCCAGCAGCTTGCACGAGAACACTGAAGCTTTCTTT. This sequence encodes CASSLHENTEAFF.

The CDR3 DNA sequence: TGCGCCAGCAGCTTGACCCCTACAGGGTACGAAAGGAACACCGGGGAGCTGTTTTTT. Translating gives CASSLTPTGYERNTGELFF. The chain links TRBV5-1 to TRBJ2-2; D is possibly TRBD1 (6 bases). The V and J ends lost 1 base and 1 base respectively, with 20 bases between them. Germline V gene data show CDR1 as SGHRS and CDR2 as YFSETQ. The CDR3 is 19 residues long.

The chain uses TRBV7-9 and TRBJ2-1; tentative D call: TRBD2 (6 bases). CDR1 and CDR2 (germline): SEHNR, FQNEAQ (reference sequence). V was shortened by 10 bases and J by 10 bases, with 14 bases between the two germline ends. This CDR3 comprises 11 residues. The CDR3 here is CATLRGPEQFF. The CDR3 DNA is TGTGCCACTCTGCGGGGTCCCGAGCAGTTCTTC.

To note about this clone: Other DNA sequences within the sample encode an identical CDR3. The chain is built from TRBV6-1 and TRBJ2-7; D not certain. V was clipped by 0 bases and J by 3 bases, with 6 bases between them. CDR1 is MNHNS, CDR2 SASEGT, per germline. This CDR3 contains 13 residues. The CDR3 is CASSEAGIYEQYF. In nucleotides, the CDR3 is TGTGCCAGCAGTGAAGCCGGCATCTACGAGCAGTACTTC.

J is TRBJ2-5 and V is TRBV7-9, with no clear D. Germline V gives CDR1 SEHNR, CDR2 FQNEAQ (reference sequence). Trimming pared 1 base from V and 1 base from J, leaving 22 bases between. CDR3 length: 19 amino acids. The CDR3 is CASSLVFHRSGKGQETQYF. In DNA form, the CDR3 reads TGTGCCAGCAGCTTAGTATTTCACCGCTCAGGAAAGGGCCAAGAGACCCAGTACTTC.

This chain connects TRBV7-6 to TRBJ1-5; 8 bases line up with TRBD1. CDR1 is SGHVS and CDR2 is FNYEAQ in the germline V gene. The CDR3 extends over 14 amino acids. Germline trimming cut 5 bases from V and 2 bases from J; bases unmatched to any gene: 2. The CDR3 DNA sequence: TGTGCCAGCAGCGGACAGGGTGGCAATCAGCCCCAGCATTTT. The encoded protein is CASSGQGGNQPQHF.

For this clone: One junction end does not reproduce the germline sequence, and a read error may be involved. The sample has other DNA sequences that encode this CDR3 too. The V and J genes are TRBV9 and TRBJ2-5; TRBD1 agrees at 9 bases. The CDR3 sequence is 14 residues long. In germline, CDR1 is SGDLS, CDR2 YYNGEE. CDR3 loop: CASSIRQGEETQYF. The CDR3 DNA is TGTGCTAGCAGCATACGACAGGGGGAAGAGACCCAGTACTTC.

The chain recombines TRBV7-3 with TRBJ2-2; 9 bases are a match to TRBD2. CDR3 length: 16 amino acids. V trimming: 2 bases; J trimming: 6 bases; junction bases outside the gene matches: 7. Germline V lookup: CDR1 SGHTA, CDR2 FQGTGA. CDR3 coding DNA: TGTGCCAGCAGCTTATTGGGTAGCGGGAGTGCCGGGGAGCTGTTTTTT. Translating it yields CASSLLGSGSAGELFF. The whole variable domain, filled in from reference TRBV7-3 and TRBJ2-2, reads GAGVSQTPSNKVTEKGKYVELRCDPISGHTALYWYRQSLGQGPEFLIYFQGTGAADDSGLPNDRFFAVRPEGSVSTLKIQRTERGDSAVYLCASSLLGSGSAGELFFGEGSRLTVL.

The chain couples TRBV28 to TRBJ1-1; no reliable D call. V lost 0 bases and J lost 7, with 6 bases in between. This CDR3 has 12 amino acids. CDR1 and CDR2 (germline): MDHEN, SYDVKM. CDR3 nucleotide sequence: TGTGCCAGCAGTTTATGGCCGGTTGAAGCTTTCTTT. This sequence encodes CASSLWPVEAFF.

This sequence joins TRBV10-3 and TRBJ2-1, with 10 bases matching TRBD2. The V gene's germline CDR1 is ENHRY and CDR2 SYGVKD. The CDR3 runs 15 residues. The ends lost 6 bases at V and 5 bases at J; junction bases unmatched: 7. In nucleotides, the CDR3 is TGTGCCATCAGCGATAGCGGGAGGCAAAACAATGAGCAGTTCTTC. The encoded protein is CAISDSGRQNNEQFF.

The CDR3 sequence: CASSGFNRQGHLDYTF. CDR3 coding DNA: TGTGCCAGCAGTGGATTCAATAGACAGGGGCACCTCGACTACACCTTC. V and J are TRBV2 and TRBJ1-2; 8 positions match TRBD1. V shed 4 bases and J 10 bases; nucleotides not matched to a gene: 17. In germline, CDR1 is SNHLY, CDR2 FYNNEI. The CDR3 runs to 16 residues.

The chain links TRBV30 to TRBJ2-1; D unresolved. V was cut by 2 bases and J by 13 bases, with 18 bases left in between. Germline lookup yields CDR1 GTSNPN and CDR2 SVGIG (reference sequence). The CDR3 extends over 13 amino acids. CDR3 amino acids: CAWSPPPVQVQFF. The CDR3 DNA reads TGTGCCTGGAGTCCGCCCCCCGTCCAGGTTCAGTTCTTC.

The chain employs TRBV19 and TRBJ2-3; D is unresolved. The CDR3 is made up of 16 amino acids. The ends were cut back, 0 bases at V and 1 base at J, with 11 bases in the middle. Per the germline V gene, CDR1 is LNHDA and CDR2 is SQIVND (reference sequence). CDR3 region: CASSIDPWAGTDTQYF. The CDR3 coding sequence is TGTGCCAGTAGTATAGACCCCTGGGCTGGCACAGATACGCAGTATTTT.

This chain connects TRBV11-2 to TRBJ2-6; D remains ambiguous. Trimming took off 4 bases at V and 4 bases at J, with 8 bases between the two ends. The CDR3 length is 14 residues. The germline CDR1 and CDR2 sequences are SGHAT and FQNNGV. CDR3: CASSSPTGANVLTF. The CDR3 DNA sequence: TGTGCCAGCAGCTCCCCCACAGGGGCCAACGTCCTGACTTTC.

The chain recombines TRBV29-1 with TRBJ2-1, with TRBD2 matching over 10 bases. Germline V gene data show CDR1 as SQVTM and CDR2 as ANQGSEA. Trimming at V came to 6 bases and at J to 2 bases, leaving 4 bases not matched to a gene. The CDR3 has 14 amino acids. In DNA, the CDR3 is TGCAGCGTGACGACTAGCGGGCCCTACAATGAGCAGTTCTTC. Its translation is CSVTTSGPYNEQFF.

The chain is built from TRBV12-5 and TRBJ2-1; 9 nucleotides match TRBD1. Germline lookup yields CDR1 LGHNT and CDR2 FRNRAP. Trimming removed 0 bases from V and 5 bases from J; junction bases left unmatched: 8. The CDR3 consists of 17 residues. The CDR3 loop reads CASGLVTGTGKDNEQFF. The CDR3 nucleotides are TGTGCTAGTGGTTTGGTAACCGGGACAGGGAAAGACAATGAGCAGTTCTTC.

This clone came up once. This rearrangement joins TRBV19 to TRBJ2-1; 14 positions match TRBD2. CDR3 length: 15 residues. The V and J ends lost 3 bases and 10 bases, in that order; junction bases with no gene match: 5. Germline V gene lookup returns CDR1 LNHDA and CDR2 SQIVND (reference sequence). The CDR3 region is CASSIWGLAGEEQFF. The CDR3, as DNA: TGTGCCAGTAGTATCTGGGGACTAGCGGGAGAGGAGCAGTTCTTC.

The V call is TRBV10-3, the J call TRBJ1-2, with 7 bases fitting TRBD1. The J segment lost 4 bases and the V segment lost 7 bases, leaving 6 bases of the junction unmatched. CDR3 length: 13 residues. The germline V gene encodes CDR1 ENHRY and CDR2 SYGVKD. The CDR3 is CAITVDRSYGYTF. The CDR3 DNA reads as TGTGCCATCACCGTGGACAGGAGCTATGGCTACACCTTC.

This clone was observed once. The rearrangement joins TRBV18 to TRBJ1-1; the D is unclear. V was clipped by 5 bases and J by 2 bases, with 18 bases between them. The germline V gene encodes CDR1 KGHSH and CDR2 LQKENI. The CDR3 spans 16 residues. The CDR3 protein is CASSTVVPGPNTEAFF. CDR3 nucleotides: TGTGCCAGCTCAACAGTGGTGCCTGGTCCCAACACTGAAGCTTTCTTT.

On this clone: The same CDR3 can be traced to other DNA sequences in this sample. The rearrangement uses TRBV7-2 and TRBJ2-1; 15 nucleotides line up with TRBD2. This CDR3 has 14 residues. Trimming at V came to 6 bases and at J to 9 bases, leaving 3 bases not matched to a gene. Germline CDR1 and CDR2: SGHTA and FQGNSA. The CDR3 coding sequence is TGTGCCAGCAGAGGACTAGCGGGAGGGATTGAGCAGTTCTTC. It encodes CASRGLAGGIEQFF.

The V call is TRBV5-1, the J call TRBJ2-2, with D possibly matching TRBD1 (6 bases). Germline lookup yields CDR1 SGHRS and CDR2 YFSETQ. V lost 7 bases and J lost 4, with 14 bases in between. The CDR3 extends over 14 amino acids. The CDR3 is CASAKQGTTGELFF. The CDR3 DNA is TGCGCCAGCGCGAAGCAGGGGACCACCGGGGAGCTGTTTTTT.

In regard to this clone: Other DNA sequences in this specimen translate into the identical CDR3. V gene TRBV18 combines with J gene TRBJ2-3, with D unclear. Per the germline V gene, CDR1 is KGHSH and CDR2 is LQKENI. V lost 3 bases, J lost 6 bases, and 4 bases lay in between. The CDR3 covers 11 residues. This CDR3 reads CASSPFDTQYF. In DNA form, the CDR3 reads TGTGCCAGCTCACCTTTTGATACGCAGTATTTT.

This sequence joins TRBV6-1 and TRBJ2-1, with unresolved D. The V gene's germline CDR1 is MNHNS and CDR2 SASEGT. Trimming took off 3 bases at V and 7 bases at J, with 10 bases between the two ends. The CDR3 spans 13 residues. CDR3 nucleotides: TGTGCCAGCAGTGAGGTAGCCACTAATGAGCAGTTCTTC. It specifies CASSEVATNEQFF.

This chain joins TRBV18 and TRBJ2-3; 7 positions match TRBD2. The germline V gene encodes CDR1 KGHSH and CDR2 LQKENI. V dropped 1 base and J dropped 5; count of bases not matched to a gene: 9. The CDR3 extends over 16 amino acids. CDR3 protein: CASSPLISGLGDTQYF. DNA for the CDR3: TGTGCCAGCTCACCACTGATTAGCGGGTTGGGAGATACGCAGTATTTT.

The chain recombines TRBV27 with TRBJ1-3, with D possibly matching TRBD1 (6 bases). Between the trimmed V and J ends, which lost 6 bases and 0 bases, there was a span of 21 bases. The CDR3 runs 18 residues. Per the germline V gene, CDR1 is MNHEY and CDR2 is SMNVEV (reference sequence). In DNA form, the CDR3 reads TGTGCCAGCAGGCGCCGCCGCCGGGACATCTTCTCTGGAAACACCATATATTTT. It encodes CASRRRRRDIFSGNTIYF.